This TCR beta chain was recovered during a study of cytomegalovirus exposure and HLA in healthy donors. Study-wide results and caveats: The study listed 164 cytomegalovirus-associated TCR beta chains.

Clones were read by immunoSEQ multiplex PCR, and TCRdb kept only the in-frame ones, dropping some. This table holds hundreds of thousands of clones, over 65% found once. A note on this clone: Its antigen is currently unknown.

This CDR3 has 17 residues. The V end was cut by 4 bases, the J end by 7 bases, with 26 bases between. Germline V gene data show CDR1 as SGHRS and CDR2 as YFSETQ. This clonotype was obtained from a woman younger than 30 in good health and CMV-seronegative. Input material: PBMCs. This chain links TRBV5-1 with TRBJ2-5; D may correspond to TRBD1 or TRBD2 (5 bases each). CDR3 residues: CASSPKWTGLSRGTQYF. The CDR3 nucleotides are TGCGCCAGCAGCCCCAAATGGACTGGGCTCTCGAGGGGGACCCAGTACTTC.